Shown below are 7 T cell receptor beta chains from a single sample sequenced in a study of blood T cells in healthy people across ages. The authors ran a second PCR of 7 to 11 cycles using a sample-barcoded 5' primer and a J-beta primer mix. MiXCR, applied by TCRdb to the 5' RACE reads, yields one record per CDR3 protein. The data show about 830,000 distinct CDR3 sequences, with about 59% seen just once and 28% held by the top ten. The sample taken for sequencing was blood. The receptors were sampled from a man aged 25-45 years in good health.

This rearrangement joins TRBV29-1 to TRBJ2-3, with 8 bases lining up with TRBD1. The CDR3 totals 14 residues. V was pared by 4 bases and J by 3 bases, with 6 bases of the junction left unmatched. Germline V gene data show CDR1 as SQVTM and CDR2 as ANQGSEA. The CDR3, as DNA: TGCAGCGTTGTCAGGACAGGGAGAACAGATACGCAGTATTTT. It translates to CSVVRTGRTDTQYF.

V is TRBV10-3 and J is TRBJ2-1, with 11 bases identical to TRBD1. V shed 10 bases and J 6 bases; nucleotides not matched to a gene: 8. Germline lookup yields CDR1 ENHRY and CDR2 SYGVKD. The CDR3 runs 14 residues. Here the CDR3 DNA reads TGTGCCACCAGAGGACAGGGGGCGCGCAATGAGCAGTTCTTC. Its translation is CATRGQGARNEQFF.

This clonotype has just a few counts. The chain is built from TRBV9 and TRBJ2-4, with 7 bases matching TRBD2. CDR1 is SGDLS and CDR2 is YYNGEE in the germline V gene. V gave up 4 bases and J gave up 0 bases; unmatched junction bases: 10. The CDR3 has 17 amino acids. CDR3 bases: TGTGCCAGCAGCCCGGAAGGGAGGGCACTAGCCAAAAACATTCAGTACTTC. It translates to CASSPEGRALAKNIQYF. Based on the CDR3 plus reference TRBV9 and TRBJ2-4, the full variable domain is DSGVTQTPKHLITATGQRVTLRCSPRSGDLSVYWYQQSLDQGLQFLIQYYNGEERAKGNILERFSAQQFPDLHSELNLSSLELGDSALYFCASSPEGRALAKNIQYFGAGTRLSVL.

The chain joins TRBV6-2 or TRBV6-3 to TRBJ1-5, with TRBD1 as a possible D gene (5 bases). Germline V gives CDR1 MNHEY, CDR2 SVGEGT. The V and J ends lost 2 bases and 1 base respectively, with 9 bases between them. The CDR3 sequence is 15 residues long. The CDR3 sequence: CASSYEGLSNQPQHF. Written as DNA, the CDR3 is TGTGCCAGCAGTTACGAGGGGCTAAGCAATCAGCCCCAGCATTTT.

V and J are TRBV29-1 and TRBJ2-7; 9 nucleotides agree with TRBD1. This CDR3 has 16 amino acids. Losses at the gene ends were 2 bases for V and 6 bases for J; bases not matched to a gene: 14. Germline V CDR1 and CDR2: SQVTM, ANQGSEA. The CDR3 DNA reads TGCAGCGTTGAATTTACAGGGGGCAAAAGAGTGGGCGAGCAGTACTTC. Encoded protein: CSVEFTGGKRVGEQYF.

V is TRBV10-3 and J is TRBJ2-3, with a weak D call TRBD1 (7 bases). The V end was cut by 3 bases, the J end by 0 bases, with 13 bases between. Germline lookup yields CDR1 ENHRY and CDR2 SYGVKD. The CDR3 length is 16 residues. CDR3 nucleotides: TGTGCCATCAGTGACCAGGGGGGCTCTAGCACAGATACGCAGTATTTT. Translating it yields CAISDQGGSSTDTQYF.

V and J are TRBV30 and TRBJ2-6; possibly TRBD2 for D (6 bases). Germline V gives CDR1 GTSNPN, CDR2 SVGIG (reference sequence). The CDR3 loop spans 12 amino acids. V lost 8 bases and J 1 base, leaving 6 bases between the germline ends. The CDR3 DNA reads TGTGCCGGGGGGTCTGGGGCCAACGTCCTGACTTTC. This encodes CAGGSGANVLTF.